This T cell receptor (beta chain) was documented in a study of Graves' ophthalmopathy and Graves' hyperthyroidism. TCR beta CDR3 regions were amplified from RNA transcripts. First-round RT-PCR relied on HTBI primers, and a second-round multiplex PCR came next. TCRdb re-called the multiplex PCR reads through MiXCR, storing one row per CDR3 protein. The table includes about 550,000 distinct CDR3 sequences, 39% detected once. Symptoms, serum thyroxine and TRAb, thyroid ultrasound, and orbital computed tomography formed the diagnostic basis. Looked up from germline, CDR1 is SGHTA and CDR2 is FQGNSA. This CDR3 has 13 residues. V lost 6 bases, J lost 7 bases, and 15 bases lay in between.

The clonotype comes from an adult man with Graves' hyperthyroidism. This chain joins TRBV7-2 and TRBJ1-1, with a tentative D call TRBD1 (5 bases). The sequenced sample was peripheral blood or thyroid tissue (not recorded which). The CDR3 DNA is TGTGCCAGCAGGCGGGGGTCAACTAATGAAGCTTTCTTT. It codes for CASRRGSTNEAFF.